Shown below are 7 T cell receptor beta chains from a single sample sequenced in a study of cytomegalovirus exposure and HLA in healthy donors. It was with 60 Vbeta and 13 Jbeta primers that the PCR ran. The assay was immunoSEQ multiplex PCR, and TCRdb's table has in-frame clones only and misses some. This sample carries tens of thousands of clones, around three quarters of them seen once, and the ten largest clones take about 4.6%. Sequenced input: PBMCs. The source of these receptors is a woman aged 40 to 50 in good health and CMV-seropositive.

The J gene is TRBJ1-6, the V gene TRBV6-5; 7 positions agree with TRBD1. J was trimmed by 7 bases and V by 7 bases; bases with no gene match: 10. CDR1 is MNHEY, CDR2 SVGAGI, per germline. This CDR3 comprises 15 residues. CDR3 DNA sequence: TGTGCCAGCAACCACAGGGGCGACCTCAATTCACCCCTCCACTTT. Encoded protein: CASNHRGDLNSPLHF.

The chain is built from TRBV30 and TRBJ2-5; maybe TRBD1 (6 bases). Germline CDR1 is GTSNPN and CDR2 is SVGIG (reference sequence). Trimming shortened V by 0 bases and J by 3 bases, and 11 bases separated the two germline ends. The CDR3 spans 14 residues. The CDR3, as DNA: TGTGCCTGGAGTGTTACGACAGGAGAAGAGACCCAGTACTTC. Amino acids: CAWSVTTGEETQYF. Variable domain in full (rest from reference TRBV30 and TRBJ2-5): SQTIHQWPATLVQPVGSPLSLECTVEGTSNPNLYWYRQAAGRGLQLLFYSVGIGQISSEVPQNLSASRPQDRQFILSSKKLLLSDSGFYLCAWSVTTGEETQYFGPGTRLLVL.

The chain combines TRBV5-4 with TRBJ2-7; D might be TRBD1 (6 bases). The ends were cut back, 5 bases at V and 1 base at J, with 16 bases in the middle. The germline CDR1 and CDR2 sequences are SGHNT and YYREEE (reference sequence). There are 15 residues in the CDR3. The CDR3 DNA is TGTGCCAGCAGTATATCCGGCAGGGGATCCTACGAGCAGTACTTC. Residues: CASSISGRGSYEQYF.

This chain uses TRBV11-3 with TRBJ2-1, with 8 bases identical to TRBD1. The CDR3 runs 15 residues. Germline V lookup: CDR1 SGHNT, CDR2 YENEEA. V dropped 5 bases and J dropped 7; count of bases not matched to a gene: 10. The CDR3 DNA reads as TGTGCCAGCAGCGGCGCAACAGGGGGTGGTAATGAGCAGTTCTTC. Translated, it gives CASSGATGGGNEQFF.

The V gene is TRBV13, the J gene TRBJ1-4; a weak D match, TRBD1 (5 bases). Germline V lookup: CDR1 PRHDT, CDR2 FYEKMQ (reference sequence). The CDR3 is made up of 15 amino acids. The germline V and J ends were trimmed by 2 bases and 6 bases, with 13 bases remaining between them. CDR3 amino acids: CASSLRRGVDEKLFF. CDR3 coding DNA: TGTGCCAGCAGCTTAAGGAGGGGAGTAGATGAAAAACTGTTTTTT.

This clone was counted a few times. The V and J genes are TRBV11-2 and TRBJ2-1; 10 bases agree with TRBD1. The CDR3 contains 15 residues. The V segment lost 4 bases and the J segment 8 bases; nucleotides outside the gene matches: 8. From germline, CDR1 is SGHAT and CDR2 FQNNGV. CDR3 loop: CASSSSGQGFDEQFF. CDR3 nucleotides: TGTGCCAGCAGCTCGTCGGGACAGGGGTTCGATGAGCAGTTCTTC.

The V call is TRBV23-1, the J call TRBJ2-1, with TRBD2 matching over 10 bases. TRBV23-1 carries the ORF label, with uncertain function. V lost 0 bases to trimming and J lost 0 bases; unmatched junction nucleotides: 8. CDR3 size: 19 residues. This CDR3 is CASSQSGTLAGFSYNEQFF. CDR3 nucleotides: TGCGCCAGCAGTCAATCTGGGACACTAGCGGGGTTCTCCTACAATGAGCAGTTCTTC.